This TCR beta chain was found in a study of blood T cells in healthy people across ages. The CDR3 length is 16 residues. Germline V gene data show CDR1 as SGHTA and CDR2 as FQGNSA. V was cut by 5 bases and J by 4 bases, with 18 bases left in between. Next came a second PCR, run for about 7 to 12 cycles, which used a sample-barcoded 5' primer along with a J-beta primer mix. Each CDR3 protein gets one entry after TCRdb re-called the 5' RACE reads with MiXCR. The sample has around 2 million distinct CDR3 sequences; about two fifths are singletons. There are many counts of this clonotype. The V gene is TRBV7-2, the J gene TRBJ2-4; tentatively, D is TRBD2 (6 bases). The sequence came from a human donor in good health. Sample: blood. DNA for the CDR3: TGTGCCAGCAGCCTCCGGGACTCAGCCAAAAAAAACATTCAGTACTTC. The encoded protein is CASSLRDSAKKNIQYF.